This T cell receptor beta chain was captured by sequencing in a study of shared clonotypes between healthy human individuals. Study-wide context: With ages of 18 to 49, the donors were a couple of women and three men.

Study-wide results and caveats: Compared with clonotypes that all four donors shared, non-shared clonotypes had lower generation probabilities.

As concerns this clone: Its antigen remains unidentified.

Replicate PCRs run on sorted subsets employed 200 ng DNA, 30,000 to 35,000 T cell genomes. The protocol was immunoSEQ multiplex PCR, while the TCRdb copy is restricted to in-frame clones and leaves out a portion. The sample lists 600,000 or so clones; approximately 95% were seen once. This CDR3 is 14 amino acids long. Unmatched junction bases numbered 1, after V lost 6 bases and J lost 0 bases. Germline V gives CDR1 KGHSH, CDR2 LQKENI. CD45RO-negative, CCR7-positively selected cells formed the naive CD8 fraction, excluding terminally differentiated effector memory CD45RA+ cells. Sequenced input: naive CD8+ T cells sorted from blood. The genes are TRBV18 and TRBJ2-1; 8 bases map to TRBD1. The clonotype originates from a woman aged 25 to 39 in good health. The CDR3 spells CASSDRGSYNEQFF. The CDR3 DNA sequence: TGTGCCAGCTCTGACAGGGGCTCCTACAATGAGCAGTTCTTC.